This T cell receptor beta chain was documented in a study of CD8 T cells in ankylosing spondylitis. Study-level findings and limits: There was reportedly significant enrichment of clones that were disease-linked in matched ankylosing spondylitis synovial fluid. For ankylosing spondylitis blood, a TCR beta motif of several highly homologous variants appeared characteristic.

The CDR3 is made up of 16 amino acids. V shed 2 bases and J 6 bases; nucleotides not matched to a gene: 4. Germline V CDR1 and CDR2: MNHEY, SVGAGI. TCRdb analysed the 5' RACE reads with MiXCR anew, one entry per CDR3 protein. The sample includes 700,000 to 1,000,000 distinct CDR3 sequences, approximately 10% of them seen just once. Ten or more counts support this clonotype. The antigen is undetermined. This chain links TRBV6-5 with TRBJ2-3, with 14 bases matching TRBD2. The sequence came from a male donor with ankylosing spondylitis. Sequencing used blood, either unsorted or a sorted T cell fraction (not recorded which). The CDR3 DNA reads TGTGCCAGCAGTTACACCGGGACTAGCGGGAGCGATACGCAGTATTTT. Residues: CASSYTGTSGSDTQYF.